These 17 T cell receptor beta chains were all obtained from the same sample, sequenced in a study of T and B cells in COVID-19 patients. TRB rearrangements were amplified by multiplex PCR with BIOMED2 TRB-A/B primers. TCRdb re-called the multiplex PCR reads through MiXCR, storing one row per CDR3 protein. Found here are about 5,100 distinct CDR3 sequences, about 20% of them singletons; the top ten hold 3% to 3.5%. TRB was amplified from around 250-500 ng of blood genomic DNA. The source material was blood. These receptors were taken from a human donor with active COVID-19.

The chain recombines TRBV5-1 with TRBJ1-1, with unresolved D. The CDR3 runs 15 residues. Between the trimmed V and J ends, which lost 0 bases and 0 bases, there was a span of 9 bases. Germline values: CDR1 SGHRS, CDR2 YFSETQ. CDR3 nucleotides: TGCGCCAGCAGCTTGGGACGCATAATGAACACTGAAGCTTTCTTT. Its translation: CASSLGRIMNTEAFF.

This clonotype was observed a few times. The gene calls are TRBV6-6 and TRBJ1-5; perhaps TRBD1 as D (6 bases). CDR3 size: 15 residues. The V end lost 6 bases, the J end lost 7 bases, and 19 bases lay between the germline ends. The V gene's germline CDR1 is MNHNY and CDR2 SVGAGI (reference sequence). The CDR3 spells CASRSSDRSEQPQHF. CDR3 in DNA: TGTGCCAGCAGATCCTCAGACAGGTCTGAGCAGCCCCAGCATTTT.

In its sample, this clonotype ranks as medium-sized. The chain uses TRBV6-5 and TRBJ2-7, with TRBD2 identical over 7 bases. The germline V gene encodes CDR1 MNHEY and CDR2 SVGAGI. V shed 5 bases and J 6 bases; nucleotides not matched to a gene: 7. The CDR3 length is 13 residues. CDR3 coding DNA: TGTGCCAGCAGTGGCGGGACGGGGGGCGAGCAGTACTTC. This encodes CASSGGTGGEQYF.

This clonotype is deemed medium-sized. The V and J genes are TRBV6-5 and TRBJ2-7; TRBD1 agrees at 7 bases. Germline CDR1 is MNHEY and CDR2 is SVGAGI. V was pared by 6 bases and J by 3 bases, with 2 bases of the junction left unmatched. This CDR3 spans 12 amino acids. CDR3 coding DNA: TGTGCCAGCAGACGGGACAGCTACGAGCAGTACTTC. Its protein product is CASRRDSYEQYF.

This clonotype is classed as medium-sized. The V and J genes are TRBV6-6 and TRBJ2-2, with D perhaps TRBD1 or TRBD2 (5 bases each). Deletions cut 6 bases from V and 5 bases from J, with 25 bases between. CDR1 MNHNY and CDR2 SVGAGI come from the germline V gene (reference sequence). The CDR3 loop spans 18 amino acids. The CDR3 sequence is CASSPRGIGHNGTGELFF. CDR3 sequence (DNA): TGTGCCAGCAGCCCCCGAGGGATAGGACACAATGGAACCGGGGAGCTGTTTTTT.

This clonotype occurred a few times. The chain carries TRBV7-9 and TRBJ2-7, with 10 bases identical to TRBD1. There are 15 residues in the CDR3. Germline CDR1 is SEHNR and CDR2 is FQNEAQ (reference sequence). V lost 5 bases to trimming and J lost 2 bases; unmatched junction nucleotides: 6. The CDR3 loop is CASSIPGQGAYEQYF. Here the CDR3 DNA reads TGTGCCAGCAGCATACCCGGACAGGGGGCCTACGAGCAGTACTTC.

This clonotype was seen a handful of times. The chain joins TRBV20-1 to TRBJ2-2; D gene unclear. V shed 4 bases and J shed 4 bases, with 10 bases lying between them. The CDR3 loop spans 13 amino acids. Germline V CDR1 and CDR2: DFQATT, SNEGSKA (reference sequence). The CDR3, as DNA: TGCAGTGCTACCCCCCAGAGCACCGGGGAGCTGTTTTTT. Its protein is CSATPQSTGELFF.

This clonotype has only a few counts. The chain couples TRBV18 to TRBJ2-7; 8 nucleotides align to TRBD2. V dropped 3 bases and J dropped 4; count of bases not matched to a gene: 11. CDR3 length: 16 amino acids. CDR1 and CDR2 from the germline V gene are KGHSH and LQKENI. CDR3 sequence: CASSPTGGAGVYEQYF. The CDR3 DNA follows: TGTGCCAGCTCACCGACCGGGGGGGCTGGGGTATACGAGCAGTACTTC.

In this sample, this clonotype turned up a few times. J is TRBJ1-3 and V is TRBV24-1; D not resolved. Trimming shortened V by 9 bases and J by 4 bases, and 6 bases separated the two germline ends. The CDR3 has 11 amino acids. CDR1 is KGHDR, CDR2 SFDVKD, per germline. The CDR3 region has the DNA TGTGCCACCTTCGCCGGAAACACCATATATTTT. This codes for CATFAGNTIYF.

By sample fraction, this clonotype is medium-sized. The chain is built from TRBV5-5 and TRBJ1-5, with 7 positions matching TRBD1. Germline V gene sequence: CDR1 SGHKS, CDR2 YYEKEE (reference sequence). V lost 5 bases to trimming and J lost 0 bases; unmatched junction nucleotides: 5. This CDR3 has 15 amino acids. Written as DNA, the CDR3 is TGTGCCAGCAGTCGGGACAGCTATAGCAATCAGCCCCAGCATTTT. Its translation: CASSRDSYSNQPQHF.

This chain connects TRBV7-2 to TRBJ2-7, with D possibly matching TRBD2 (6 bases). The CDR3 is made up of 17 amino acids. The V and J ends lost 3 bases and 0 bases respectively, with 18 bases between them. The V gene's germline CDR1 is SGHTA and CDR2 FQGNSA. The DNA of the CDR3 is TGTGCCAGCAGCTTGGGAGGAGGTGGCGCAAGCTCCTACGAGCAGTACTTC. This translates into CASSLGGGGASSYEQYF.

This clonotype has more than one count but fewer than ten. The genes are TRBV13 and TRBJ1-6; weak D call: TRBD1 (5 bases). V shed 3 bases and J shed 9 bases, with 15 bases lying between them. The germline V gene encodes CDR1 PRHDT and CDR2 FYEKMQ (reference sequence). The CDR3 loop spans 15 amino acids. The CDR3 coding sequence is TGTGCCAGCAGCTTGAGTCCCAGGGCCCCTTCACCCCTCCACTTT. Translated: CASSLSPRAPSPLHF.

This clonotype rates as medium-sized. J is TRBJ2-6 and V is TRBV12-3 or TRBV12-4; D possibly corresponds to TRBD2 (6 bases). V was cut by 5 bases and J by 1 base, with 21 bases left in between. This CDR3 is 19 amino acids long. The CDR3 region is CASSLGTDRRLSGANVLTF. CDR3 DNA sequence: TGTGCCAGCAGTCTCGGGACTGATCGACGCCTATCTGGGGCCAACGTCCTGACTTTC.

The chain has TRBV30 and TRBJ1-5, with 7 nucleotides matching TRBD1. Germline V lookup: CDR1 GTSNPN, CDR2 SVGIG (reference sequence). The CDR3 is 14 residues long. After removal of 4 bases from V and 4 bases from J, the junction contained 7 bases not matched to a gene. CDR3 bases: TGTGCCTGGACGGCGGGACAGACTAATCAGCCCCAGCATTTT. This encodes CAWTAGQTNQPQHF.

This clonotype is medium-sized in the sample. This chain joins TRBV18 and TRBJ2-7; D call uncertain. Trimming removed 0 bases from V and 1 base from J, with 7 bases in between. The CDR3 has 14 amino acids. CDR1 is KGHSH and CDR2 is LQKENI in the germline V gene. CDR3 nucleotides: TGTGCCAGCTCACCACCCACAGAATCCTACGAGCAGTACTTC. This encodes CASSPPTESYEQYF.

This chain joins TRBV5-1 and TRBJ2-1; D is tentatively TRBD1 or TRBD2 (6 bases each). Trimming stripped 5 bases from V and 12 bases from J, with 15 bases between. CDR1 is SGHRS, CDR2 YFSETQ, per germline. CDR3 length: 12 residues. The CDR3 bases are TGCGCCAGCAGTTGGGGGCGGGATTTGCAGTTCTTC. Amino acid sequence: CASSWGRDLQFF.

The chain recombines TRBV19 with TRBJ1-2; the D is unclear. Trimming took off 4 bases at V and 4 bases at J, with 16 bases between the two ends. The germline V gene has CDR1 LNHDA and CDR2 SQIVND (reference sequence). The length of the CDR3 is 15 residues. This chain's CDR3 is CASSNRSGPIYGYTF. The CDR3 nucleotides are TGTGCCAGTAGTAACCGGAGCGGACCTATCTATGGCTACACCTTC.